This section outlines one T cell receptor (beta chain) sequence together with its context. Looked up from germline, CDR1 is SQVTM and CDR2 is ANQGSEA. Trimming shortened V by 6 bases and J by 3 bases, and 12 bases separated the two germline ends. The CDR3 is 13 residues long. This table comes from immunoSEQ multiplex PCR, and its TCRdb copy is limited to in-frame clones, with some not included. The top ten hold under 4.5% of the sample, which has 15,000 to 20,000 clones, around 88% seen once. This record comes from a study of T cells in localized non-small cell lung cancer. This chain connects TRBV29-1 to TRBJ2-1; D possibly corresponds to TRBD2 (5 bases). Sequencing used peripheral blood, obtained before any cancer treatment. The sequence came from a male donor aged 60 or older with stage II squamous cell lung carcinoma. The CDR3 region is CSVAGLSYNEQFF. The DNA of the CDR3 is TGCAGCGTCGCCGGACTCAGCTACAATGAGCAGTTCTTC.